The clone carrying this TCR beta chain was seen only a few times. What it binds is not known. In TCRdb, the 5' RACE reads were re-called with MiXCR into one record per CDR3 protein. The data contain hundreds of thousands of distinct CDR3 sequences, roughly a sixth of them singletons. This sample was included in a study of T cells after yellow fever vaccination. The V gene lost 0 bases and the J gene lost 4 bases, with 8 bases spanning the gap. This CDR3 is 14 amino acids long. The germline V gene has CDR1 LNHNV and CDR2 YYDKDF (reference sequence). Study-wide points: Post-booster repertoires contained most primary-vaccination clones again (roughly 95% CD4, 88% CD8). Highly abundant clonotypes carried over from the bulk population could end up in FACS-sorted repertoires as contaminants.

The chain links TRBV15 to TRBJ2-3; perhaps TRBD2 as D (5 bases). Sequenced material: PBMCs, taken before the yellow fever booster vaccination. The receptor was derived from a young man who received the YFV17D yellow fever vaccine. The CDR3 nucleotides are TGTGCCACCAGCAGAGATCTAGCAGCAGATACGCAGTATTTT. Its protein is CATSRDLAADTQYF.